Below, 11 T cell receptor beta chains from the same sample are listed, as sequenced in a study of blood T cell repertoires in COVID-19. Data came from immunoSEQ multiplex PCR; TCRdb stores just in-frame clones and leaves some out. This table has 200,000 to 300,000 clones, around 88% appearing once. The sequenced sample consisted of PBMCs or T cells enriched from blood (not recorded which). These receptors were obtained from a woman aged 25 to 39 who had recovered from COVID-19.

The J gene is TRBJ1-6, the V gene TRBV5-1; 8 positions agree with TRBD1. This CDR3 is built from 14 residues. V lost 2 bases and J lost 7; bases outside the gene matches: 2. Germline lookup yields CDR1 SGHRS and CDR2 YFSETQ. CDR3 sequence (DNA): TGCGCCAGCAGCTTAAACAGGGGGAATTCACCCCTCCACTTT. Its protein is CASSLNRGNSPLHF.

As DNA, the CDR3 is TGTGCCAGCAGCTTACAGGGGGCCCATGGCTACACCTTC. It encodes CASSLQGAHGYTF. The chain recombines TRBV7-9 with TRBJ1-2, with TRBD1 identical over 8 bases. CDR3 size: 13 residues. V lost 2 bases and J lost 6; bases outside the gene matches: 2. CDR1 is SEHNR and CDR2 is FQNEAQ in the germline V gene (reference sequence). The full variable domain, rest sourced from reference TRBV7-9 and TRBJ1-2, is DTGVSQNPRHKITKRGQNVTFRCDPISEHNRLYWYRQTLGQGPEFLTYFQNEAQLEKSRLLSDRFSAERPKGSFSTLEIQRTEQGDSAMYLCASSLQGAHGYTFGSGTRLTVV.

J is TRBJ1-2 and V is TRBV28; D is uncertain. Trimming stripped 6 bases from V and 0 bases from J, with 20 bases between. CDR3 length equals 17 residues. Germline V gives CDR1 MDHEN, CDR2 SYDVKM. This CDR3 reads CASSGVGELKTNYGYTF. CDR3 coding DNA: TGTGCCAGCAGCGGGGTTGGCGAACTAAAAACTAACTATGGCTACACCTTC.

The rearrangement uses TRBV7-3 and TRBJ2-2, with 11 bases aligning to TRBD1. Germline trimming cut 5 bases from V and 6 bases from J; bases unmatched to any gene: 5. This CDR3 has 15 residues. Germline CDR1 is SGHTA and CDR2 is FQGTGA. The CDR3 protein is CASSRTGGASGELFF. For the CDR3, the DNA is TGTGCCAGCAGCAGGACAGGGGGCGCATCCGGGGAGCTGTTTTTT.

The gene calls are TRBV9 and TRBJ1-1; D is uncertain. The CDR3 has 16 amino acids. The V end lost 0 bases, the J end lost 0 bases, and 12 bases lay between the germline ends. From germline, CDR1 is SGDLS and CDR2 YYNGEE. CDR3 protein: CASSVEPVSMNTEAFF. For the CDR3, the DNA is TGTGCCAGCAGCGTAGAGCCGGTGAGCATGAACACTGAAGCTTTCTTT. Full variable domain (remainder filled in from reference TRBV9 and TRBJ1-1): DSGVTQTPKHLITATGQRVTLRCSPRSGDLSVYWYQQSLDQGLQFLIQYYNGEERAKGNILERFSAQQFPDLHSELNLSSLELGDSALYFCASSVEPVSMNTEAFFGQGTRLTVV.

This clone has a single count. The chain combines TRBV7-9 with TRBJ2-3; TRBD2 matches 8 bases. This CDR3 contains 17 residues. Trimming removed 8 bases from V and 3 bases from J; junction bases left unmatched: 16. Germline values: CDR1 SEHNR, CDR2 FQNEAQ (reference sequence). This CDR3 reads CASRAAGGPGGTDTQYF. The CDR3 DNA sequence: TGTGCCAGCCGCGCCGCGGGCGGGCCGGGGGGGACAGATACGCAGTATTTT. Full variable domain (remainder filled in from reference TRBV7-9 and TRBJ2-3): DTGVSQNPRHKITKRGQNVTFRCDPISEHNRLYWYRQTLGQGPEFLTYFQNEAQLEKSRLLSDRFSAERPKGSFSTLEIQRTEQGDSAMYLCASRAAGGPGGTDTQYFGPGTRLTVL.

This chain joins TRBV27 and TRBJ2-7; no firm D call. CDR1 is MNHEY, CDR2 SMNVEV, per germline (reference sequence). The CDR3 has 16 residues. Trimming removed 3 bases at V and 3 bases at J, with 18 bases between. CDR3 nucleotide sequence: TGTGCCAGCAGTTTCACCATAACCCACAGAGACTACGAGCAGTACTTC. It translates to CASSFTITHRDYEQYF.

This clone was observed a single time. The rearrangement links TRBV11-2 to TRBJ2-1; 7 nucleotides line up with TRBD1. The CDR3 is 13 residues long. Germline V lookup: CDR1 SGHAT, CDR2 FQNNGV. The junction had 4 bases not matched to a gene; V was cut back by 5 bases and J by 6 bases. CDR3 coding DNA: TGTGCCAGCAGCCGGGACAGAGGCAATGAGCAGTTCTTC. It yields the protein CASSRDRGNEQFF.

This CDR3 reads CACVADGSYNEQFF. The CDR3 coding sequence is TGTGCCTGCGTAGCGGATGGATCCTACAATGAGCAGTTCTTC. The chain employs TRBV30 and TRBJ2-1; D is possibly TRBD2 (6 bases). The CDR3 length is 14 residues. Trimming shortened V by 6 bases and J by 1 base, and 13 bases separated the two germline ends. Looked up from germline, CDR1 is GTSNPN and CDR2 is SVGIG (reference sequence).

The chain has TRBV5-1 and TRBJ2-3; tentatively, D is TRBD1 (6 bases). Trimming took 2 bases from V and 4 from J, leaving 8 bases between them. CDR3 size: 13 residues. The V gene's germline CDR1 is SGHRS and CDR2 YFSETQ. As DNA, the CDR3 is TGCGCCAGCAGCTTCCAGGGGTCAGATACGCAGTATTTT. Translation gives CASSFQGSDTQYF.

This clone was detected only once. The chain carries TRBV4-3 and TRBJ2-3; possible D gene TRBD2, 7 bases. The CDR3 spans 16 residues. The germline CDR1 and CDR2 sequences are LGHNA and YSLEER. V lost 1 base and J lost 3, with 14 bases in between. The CDR3 region is CASSQGEGGTTDTQYF. The CDR3 DNA reads TGCGCCAGCAGCCAAGGGGAGGGGGGTACGACAGATACGCAGTATTTT.